The rows below give T cell receptor beta chains drawn from one sample of a study of cytomegalovirus exposure and HLA in healthy donors. Libraries were prepared by immunoSEQ multiplex PCR; TCRdb keeps only in-frame clonotypes and omits some of them. The sample shows 250,000 to 400,000 clones, approximately 88% of them seen only once. The sample was PBMCs. The source is a man aged 30-40 years in good health and CMV-seronegative. Both conserved end residues are part of each CDR3. The D gene is left open where the match is weak. Clone size is given for some rows only: seen once, a few or many times, or a class if the clone is expanded.

d_call: -; j_call: TRBJ2-3; v_call: TRBV9; clone_size: once; cdr3_nt: TGTGCCAGCAGCGCCATCCAGGGGAGCACAGATACGCAGTATTTT; cdr3_aa: CASSAIQGSTDTQYF
d_call: -; j_call: TRBJ1-5; v_call: TRBV4-1; clone_size: -; cdr3_nt: TGCGCCAGCAGCCAAGATCTTTGGGCGGGTGGGGACAATCAGCCCCAGCATTTT; cdr3_aa: CASSQDLWAGGDNQPQHF
d_call: -; j_call: TRBJ1-1; v_call: TRBV29-1; clone_size: once; cdr3_nt: TGCAGCGTTGAAGATCCGCGGGGCTCCGGCCGGTCAGCTTTCTTT; cdr3_aa: CSVEDPRGSGRSAFF
d_call: TRBD1; j_call: TRBJ1-1; v_call: TRBV30; clone_size: -; cdr3_nt: TGTGCCTGGAGTGTACTAAGGACAGGGAGGGGGAACACTGAAGCTTTCTTT; cdr3_aa: CAWSVLRTGRGNTEAFF
d_call: TRBD1; j_call: TRBJ1-1; v_call: TRBV30; clone_size: -; cdr3_nt: TGTGCCTGGAGTCACACAGGGGTCACTGAAGCTTTCTTT; cdr3_aa: CAWSHTGVTEAFF
d_call: TRBD2; j_call: TRBJ2-1; v_call: TRBV7-9; clone_size: -; cdr3_nt: TGTGCCAGCAGCTTAGGTTCTGGTAGCGGGGTCAATGAGCAGTTCTTC; cdr3_aa: CASSLGSGSGVNEQFF
d_call: -; j_call: TRBJ1-2; v_call: TRBV10-3; clone_size: -; cdr3_nt: TGTGCCATCAGTGAGTCAGTACGGGGCTACACCTTC; cdr3_aa: CAISESVRGYTF
d_call: TRBD1; j_call: TRBJ2-5; v_call: TRBV11-2; clone_size: -; cdr3_nt: TGTGCCAGCAGCTTAGTGGTGACAGGGGAACAAGAGACCCAGTACTTC; cdr3_aa: CASSLVVTGEQETQYF
d_call: -; j_call: TRBJ1-2; v_call: TRBV2; clone_size: -; cdr3_nt: TGTGCCAGCAGTCTCCGGGAACTGCTCGGCTACACCTTC; cdr3_aa: CASSLRELLGYTF
d_call: -; j_call: TRBJ2-1; v_call: TRBV27; clone_size: -; cdr3_nt: TGTGCCAGCAGTTTAGGCTCGATCACGATCCATGAGCAGTTCTTC; cdr3_aa: CASSLGSITIHEQFF
d_call: TRBD1; j_call: TRBJ2-1; v_call: TRBV4-3; clone_size: -; cdr3_nt: TGCGCCAGCAGCCTCCGACAGGGGCCGCAGGGTGAGCAGTTCTTC; cdr3_aa: CASSLRQGPQGEQFF
d_call: -; j_call: TRBJ1-6; v_call: TRBV7-2; clone_size: -; cdr3_nt: TGTGCCAGCAGCTTAGCGACACAGGGAGCACGCCTCCACTTT; cdr3_aa: CASSLATQGARLHF
d_call: -; j_call: TRBJ2-2; v_call: TRBV10-3; clone_size: -; cdr3_nt: TGTGCCATCAGTTGGACTACTGACACCGGGGAGCTGTTTTTT; cdr3_aa: CAISWTTDTGELFF
d_call: -; j_call: TRBJ2-4; v_call: TRBV4-1; clone_size: -; cdr3_nt: TGCGCCAGCTCGCGACTGGTTAACGCCAAAAACATTCAGTACTTC; cdr3_aa: CASSRLVNAKNIQYF
d_call: -; j_call: TRBJ2-6; v_call: TRBV7-6; clone_size: -; cdr3_nt: TGTGCCAGCAGCTTTGGCGGGGCTGGGGCCAACGTCCTGACTTTC; cdr3_aa: CASSFGGAGANVLTF
d_call: -; j_call: TRBJ2-7; v_call: TRBV4-3; clone_size: -; cdr3_nt: TGCGCCAGCAGCCAAGATTGGGGGGACGAGCAGTACTTC; cdr3_aa: CASSQDWGDEQYF
d_call: TRBD1; j_call: TRBJ1-1; v_call: TRBV7-2; clone_size: -; cdr3_nt: TGTGCCAGCAGCATCTGGACAGGGGGCACTGAAGCTTTCTTT; cdr3_aa: CASSIWTGGTEAFF
d_call: TRBD1; j_call: TRBJ1-2; v_call: TRBV7-2; clone_size: -; cdr3_nt: TGTGCCAGCAGCTTTACAGGGGGCGTCTATGGCTACACCTTC; cdr3_aa: CASSFTGGVYGYTF
d_call: TRBD2; j_call: TRBJ2-3; v_call: TRBV7-6; clone_size: -; cdr3_nt: TGTGCCAGCAGCCCGCGACTAGCGGGGGGCACAGATACGCAGTATTTT; cdr3_aa: CASSPRLAGGTDTQYF
d_call: -; j_call: TRBJ2-1; v_call: TRBV27; clone_size: -; cdr3_nt: TGTGCCAGCGCCTCAGGGGATGAGCAGTTCTTC; cdr3_aa: CASASGDEQFF